This record concerns one TCR beta chain sequence. The germline V gene has CDR1 SNHLY and CDR2 FYNNEI. Between the trimmed V and J ends, which lost 8 bases and 7 bases, there was a span of 14 bases. The length of the CDR3 is 12 residues. The source of the sample is a study of blood T cell repertoires in COVID-19. Study information: From the United States, Italy and Spain came samples of acute and convalescent COVID-19. Sources were T cells, B-cell-depleted T cells, or PBMCs; the material itself was cDNA or gDNA.

Seattle's cohort entered during active infection and was followed longitudinally. In the source study's methods: Reference gene primer amplification gave estimated nucleated cell counts. Only in-frame clones appear in the TCRdb table, and some are missing; sequencing was by immunoSEQ multiplex PCR. The V and J calls and clone size come from that table; D and trimming were worked out from the DNA. The sample records fewer than 350,000 clones, 86% being singletons. This receptor was identified in a woman in her 30s with COVID-19, enrolled during active disease. The V and J genes are TRBV2 and TRBJ1-1, with unresolved D. Material: peripheral blood. The CDR3 DNA reads TGTGCCAGCGGGTTTATACGGAGTGAAGCTTTCTTT. Encoded protein: CASGFIRSEAFF.